The 4 T cell receptor beta chains reported below all come from one sample, sequenced in a study of T cell responses to AZD1222 COVID-19 vaccine. The data were produced by immunoSEQ multiplex PCR, yet TCRdb's version contains in-frame clones alone and is incomplete. Of roughly 110,000 clones in the sample, 85% to 90% were seen once. The input for sequencing was peripheral blood, taken on day 0 of AZD1222 vaccination. These receptors all come from an adult in good health.

This rearrangement joins TRBV4-1 to TRBJ2-7, with D perhaps TRBD1 or TRBD2 (5 bases each). Germline V gives CDR1 MGHRA, CDR2 YSYEKL. This CDR3 has 14 residues. V was pared by 1 base and J by 5 bases, with 12 bases between. The CDR3 region is CASSQAWGTHEQYF. CDR3 bases: TGCGCCAGCAGCCAAGCTTGGGGGACCCACGAGCAGTACTTC.

This chain connects TRBV28 to TRBJ2-3; 12 bases are a match to TRBD2. J was trimmed by 2 bases and V by 3 bases; bases with no gene match: 9. This CDR3 is built from 18 residues. Germline V gene sequence: CDR1 MDHEN, CDR2 SYDVKM. The CDR3 DNA follows: TGTGCCAGCAGTTTTCCCCGGACTAGCGGGGATTACACAGATACGCAGTATTTT. Amino acids: CASSFPRTSGDYTDTQYF.

CDR3 sequence reads: CASSVEGRDTDTQYF. The DNA of the CDR3 is TGTGCCAGCAGCGTAGAGGGCAGGGACACAGATACGCAGTATTTT. The chain is built from TRBV9 and TRBJ2-3; possible D gene TRBD1, 5 bases. Per the germline V gene, CDR1 is SGDLS and CDR2 is YYNGEE. The CDR3 is made up of 15 amino acids. The V and J ends lost 0 bases and 2 bases respectively, with 10 bases between them.

This clone turned up a few times. The chain carries TRBV5-1 and TRBJ2-7, with D perhaps TRBD2 (6 bases). Germline lookup yields CDR1 SGHRS and CDR2 YFSETQ. This CDR3 region has 13 residues. Trimming pared 4 bases from V and 2 bases from J, leaving 10 bases between. The CDR3 nucleotides are TGCGCCAGCAGCCGGACGGGGGCCTACGAGCAGTACTTC. Translated, it gives CASSRTGAYEQYF.